This T cell receptor beta chain originates from a study of blood T cell repertoires in COVID-19. Authors' data handling: The assay estimated nucleated cells by amplifying reference gene primers. Method: immunoSEQ multiplex PCR; TCRdb's copy keeps in-frame clones and lacks some. The V and J calls and the clone size are those of that table, but D and trimming were determined from the DNA. Of about 220,000 clones in the sample, roughly 90% are singletons; the top ten hold around 3.5%. V was shortened by 5 bases and J by 8 bases, with 10 bases between the two germline ends. The germline V gene encodes CDR1 DFQATT and CDR2 SNEGSKA (reference sequence). CDR3 length: 11 residues. Participants, about 18 to 90 years old, spanned approximately 26 US areas. Assignment of participants to cohorts was predicated upon participant-reported clinical history.

The chain links TRBV20-1 to TRBJ2-1; D not certain. The TCR sequence derives from a woman in her forties with acute COVID-19. The sequenced sample was PBMCs or T cells enriched from blood (not recorded which). CDR3 in DNA: TGCAGTGCTGTAGCCTCCTATGAGCAGTTCTTC. Translated: CSAVASYEQFF.